The 22 T cell receptor beta chains below all came from one sample that was sequenced in a study of PD-L1 blockade in urothelial cancer. Only in-frame clones appear in the TCRdb table, and some are missing; sequencing was by immunoSEQ multiplex PCR. The table includes approximately 120,000 clones, about 84% detected once. The time point denotes: peripheral blood 6 weeks after treatment start. The sequencing used PBMCs, collected around atezolizumab (anti-PD-L1) treatment. These receptors were collected from a man aged 50-60 years with urothelial cancer.

This clone was observed a single time. V gene TRBV27 combines with J gene TRBJ1-6; D is unresolved. The V gene lost 4 bases and the J gene lost 9 bases, with 13 bases spanning the gap. The CDR3 runs to 14 residues. The germline V gene encodes CDR1 MNHEY and CDR2 SMNVEV (reference sequence). The CDR3 bases are TGTGCCAGCAGTTCCTTCGGGGTTGCTTCACCCCTCCACTTT. Amino acid sequence: CASSSFGVASPLHF.

On this clone: The junction differs from germline at one of its ends, possibly a read error. Other DNA sequences from this sample encode an identical CDR3 as well. The chain combines TRBV5-1 with TRBJ2-7, with a weak D call TRBD1 (5 bases). The germline CDR1 and CDR2 sequences are SGHRS and YFSETQ. This CDR3 spans 14 amino acids. This chain's CDR3 is CASSTAGWSYEQYF. In DNA, the CDR3 is TGCGCCAGCAGTACCGCAGGGTGGTCCTACGAACAGTACTTC.

CDR3 DNA sequence: TGCGCCAGCAGCTTGGGAGGGACAGCCAGCTACGAGCAGTACTTC. Translated, it gives CASSLGGTASYEQYF. The chain recombines TRBV5-1 with TRBJ2-7; 7 bases align to TRBD1. This CDR3 is built from 15 residues. V shed 0 bases and J 3 bases; nucleotides not matched to a gene: 6. Germline CDR1 and CDR2: SGHRS and YFSETQ.

The chain carries TRBV6-5 and TRBJ2-3; TRBD1 matches 8 bases. V shed 0 bases, J shed 7 bases, and the junction held 6 bases outside the gene matches. This CDR3 is built from 15 residues. Germline assignment: CDR1 MNHEY and CDR2 SVGAGI. The chain's CDR3 is CASSYSRQGSNTQYF. Written as DNA, the CDR3 is TGTGCCAGCAGTTACTCGCGACAGGGGTCAAATACGCAGTATTTT.

J is TRBJ2-7 and V is TRBV25-1; 10 bases align to TRBD1. CDR1 and CDR2 (germline): MGHDK, SYGVNS. CDR3 length: 16 residues. Trimming took 5 bases from V and 2 from J; bases not matched to a gene: 9. The CDR3 protein is CASSLPGGQGTYEQYF. The CDR3 nucleotides read TGTGCCAGCAGTCTCCCCGGGGGACAGGGGACCTACGAGCAGTACTTC.

The gene calls are TRBV28 and TRBJ2-7; TRBD1 matches 7 bases. The ends lost 5 bases at V and 2 bases at J; junction bases unmatched: 6. There are 14 residues in the CDR3. The V gene's germline CDR1 is MDHEN and CDR2 SYDVKM. CDR3 coding DNA: TGTGCCAGCAGTCGACAGGGCGGACCCTACGAGCAGTACTTC. Protein: CASSRQGGPYEQYF.

The genes are TRBV28 and TRBJ1-1; D is possibly TRBD1 (6 bases). The length of the CDR3 is 14 residues. Germline V lookup: CDR1 MDHEN, CDR2 SYDVKM. The V and J ends lost 4 bases and 6 bases respectively, with 15 bases between them. CDR3 region: CASSSPTGQPEAFF. DNA of the CDR3: TGTGCCAGCAGTTCCCCGACAGGCCAGCCTGAAGCTTTCTTT.

The chain is built from TRBV6-5 and TRBJ2-2; possible D gene TRBD1, 7 bases. The V gene lost 0 bases and the J gene lost 6 bases, with 8 bases spanning the gap. Germline CDR1 is MNHEY and CDR2 is SVGAGI. The CDR3 loop spans 14 amino acids. In DNA, the CDR3 is TGTGCCAGCAGTTACTCCAGGGGGGCCGGGGAGCTGTTTTTT. It yields the protein CASSYSRGAGELFF.

With respect to this clone: The same CDR3 arises from other DNA sequences in this sample as well. This rearrangement joins TRBV6-6 to TRBJ1-6; the match to TRBD1 covers 9 bases. V lost 6 bases to trimming and J lost 8 bases; unmatched junction nucleotides: 2. The CDR3 runs 13 residues. Germline V CDR1 and CDR2: MNHNY, SVGAGI (reference sequence). The DNA of the CDR3 is TGTGCCAGCAGGGACAGGGGTGATTCACCCCTCCACTTT. Its protein product is CASRDRGDSPLHF.

The table lists this clone with a count of one. In DNA form, the CDR3 reads TGTGCCAGCTCTCGGGACAGTATGAACACTGAAGCTTTCTTT. Amino acid sequence: CASSRDSMNTEAFF. This chain joins TRBV18 and TRBJ1-1, with TRBD1 identical over 7 bases. The trim removed 6 bases at V and 0 bases at J, leaving 4 bases unmatched. Germline assignment: CDR1 KGHSH and CDR2 LQKENI. The CDR3 runs 14 residues.

The V call is TRBV18, the J call TRBJ2-1; D may be TRBD1 (6 bases). The V end was cut by 2 bases, the J end by 1 base, with 15 bases between. Germline lookup yields CDR1 KGHSH and CDR2 LQKENI. The CDR3 has 17 amino acids. This CDR3 is CASSPGGLMLSYNEQFF. The CDR3 DNA follows: TGTGCCAGCTCACCAGGGGGCCTCATGTTGTCCTACAATGAGCAGTTCTTC.

V is TRBV6-1 and J is TRBJ2-3, with D tentatively TRBD1 (5 bases). V gave up 7 bases and J gave up 2 bases, with 16 bases separating them. The CDR3 sequence is 15 residues long. CDR1 and CDR2 from the germline V gene are MNHNS and SASEGT. DNA of the CDR3: TGTGCCAGCAAAAAGGGGCAGCGATACACAGATACGCAGTATTTT. The encoded protein is CASKKGQRYTDTQYF.

The J gene is TRBJ2-3, the V gene TRBV15, with TRBD2 as a possible D gene (7 bases). CDR3 length: 14 residues. V lost 5 bases to trimming and J lost 4 bases, with 13 bases between them. In germline, CDR1 is LNHNV, CDR2 YYDKDF (reference sequence). The DNA of the CDR3 is TGTGCCACCAGCCGGGGGGCAGCGGCAGATACGCAGTATTTT. This sequence encodes CATSRGAAADTQYF.

This chain links TRBV19 with TRBJ1-1; unclear D gene. This CDR3 has 14 residues. From germline, CDR1 is LNHDA and CDR2 SQIVND (reference sequence). The V end lost 3 bases, the J end lost 4 bases, and 12 bases lay between the germline ends. The CDR3 is CASSIKGGVTEAFF. In nucleotides, the CDR3 is TGTGCCAGTAGTATCAAAGGAGGTGTCACTGAAGCTTTCTTT.

This clone was recorded only once. This rearrangement joins TRBV9 to TRBJ1-4; 7 bases are a match to TRBD1. Trimming removed 4 bases from V and 8 bases from J; junction bases left unmatched: 11. The CDR3 consists of 15 residues. CDR1 and CDR2 from the germline V gene are SGDLS and YYNGEE. The CDR3, as DNA: TGTGCCAGCAGCACCTCCTCAGGGGGGTGGGAAAAACTGTTTTTT. It translates to CASSTSSGGWEKLFF.

This clone was seen a single time. V and J are TRBV5-1 and TRBJ2-7, with a weak D call TRBD2 (5 bases). V was pared by 3 bases and J by 7 bases, with 20 bases between. The CDR3 runs to 15 residues. Germline-derived CDR1 and CDR2 are SGHRS and YFSETQ. The CDR3, as DNA: TGCGCCAGCAGCTCTGTTATGGACTCCAAGAGGGAGCAGTACTTC. It codes for CASSSVMDSKREQYF. The full variable domain, in which reference TRBV5-1 and TRBJ2-7 provide the parts outside the CDR3, is KAGVTQTPRYLIKTRGQQVTLSCSPISGHRSVSWYQQTPGQGLQFLFEYFSETQRNKGNFPGRFSGRQFSNSRSEMNVSTLELGDSALYLCASSSVMDSKREQYFGPGTRLTVT.

V and J are TRBV11-1 and TRBJ2-3, with unresolved D. Germline lookup yields CDR1 SGHAT and CDR2 FQDESV (reference sequence). V was pared by 3 bases and J by 4 bases, with 8 bases between. The CDR3 covers 13 residues. CDR3 DNA sequence: TGTGCCAGCAGCTTCGTCGGTCCAGATACGCAGTATTTT. Translated: CASSFVGPDTQYF.

V usage is TRBV28 and J usage is TRBJ2-4, with 9 bases identical to TRBD1. The germline V gene has CDR1 MDHEN and CDR2 SYDVKM. J gave up 6 bases and V 7 bases, and 4 bases lay outside the gene matches. The CDR3 spans 13 residues. DNA of the CDR3: TGTGCCAGCACCGTGACAGGGGGAAACATTCAGTACTTC. Translated: CASTVTGGNIQYF.

V and J are TRBV5-1 and TRBJ2-1; possibly TRBD2 for D (6 bases). The germline V gene has CDR1 SGHRS and CDR2 YFSETQ. This CDR3 region has 13 residues. Trimming left V 4 bases short and J 9 bases short, with 14 bases between. The CDR3 region is CASSNLGGVEQFF. DNA of the CDR3: TGCGCCAGCAGCAACCTGGGGGGAGTTGAGCAGTTCTTC. The full variable domain, with the rest looked up from reference TRBV5-1 and TRBJ2-1, is KAGVTQTPRYLIKTRGQQVTLSCSPISGHRSVSWYQQTPGQGLQFLFEYFSETQRNKGNFPGRFSGRQFSNSRSEMNVSTLELGDSALYLCASSNLGGVEQFFGPGTRLTVL.

V and J are TRBV5-1 and TRBJ2-1; 8 bases are a match to TRBD1. The J segment lost 4 bases and the V segment lost 4 bases, leaving 7 bases of the junction unmatched. Germline CDR1 is SGHRS and CDR2 is YFSETQ. This CDR3 is 15 amino acids long. This CDR3 reads CASSTGQGKYNEQFF. The CDR3 DNA is TGCGCCAGCAGCACTGGACAGGGCAAATACAATGAGCAGTTCTTC.

The gene calls are TRBV6-6 and TRBJ1-4; D is unclear. CDR3 size: 15 residues. The germline CDR1 and CDR2 sequences are MNHNY and SVGAGI (reference sequence). Trimming shortened V by 2 bases and J by 8 bases, and 15 bases separated the two germline ends. The CDR3 region has the DNA TGTGCCAGCAGTTACCCCCAGGCCCCTCCGGAAAAACTGTTTTTT. Amino acids: CASSYPQAPPEKLFF.

This sequence joins TRBV19 and TRBJ1-2; 8 bases are a match to TRBD1. This CDR3 has 18 residues. V shed 2 bases, J shed 1 base, and the junction held 12 bases outside the gene matches. Germline-derived CDR1 and CDR2 are LNHDA and SQIVND (reference sequence). The CDR3 DNA follows: TGTGCCAGTAGTATATTACCCGGACAGGGACACCATAACTATGGCTACACCTTC. It is translated as CASSILPGQGHHNYGYTF.